This paragraph covers one T cell receptor beta chain sequence. The sample belongs to a study of T cells in Graves' hyperthyroidism and ophthalmopathy. RNA transcripts served as the template for amplifying TCR beta CDR3 regions. Carried out on the TCR CDR3, a first-round RT-PCR used the HTBI primer set. MiXCR was run by TCRdb on the multiplex PCR reads, yielding one entry per CDR3 protein. The sample consists of some 620,000 distinct CDR3 sequences, around 15% of them appearing once. Germline V CDR1 and CDR2: SGHRS, YFSETQ. The ends lost 8 bases at V and 6 bases at J; junction bases unmatched: 6. The length of the CDR3 is 14 residues. Patients counted as stable if ophthalmopathy did not develop within 18 months.

The chain joins TRBV5-1 to TRBJ2-7, with 15 bases identical to TRBD2. The sample consisted of blood. The source of this sequence is a woman in her thirties with Graves' hyperthyroidism. The CDR3 DNA follows: TGCGCCAGTAATCCGGGACTAGCGGGAGGCGAGCAGTACTTC. Translation: CASNPGLAGGEQYF.